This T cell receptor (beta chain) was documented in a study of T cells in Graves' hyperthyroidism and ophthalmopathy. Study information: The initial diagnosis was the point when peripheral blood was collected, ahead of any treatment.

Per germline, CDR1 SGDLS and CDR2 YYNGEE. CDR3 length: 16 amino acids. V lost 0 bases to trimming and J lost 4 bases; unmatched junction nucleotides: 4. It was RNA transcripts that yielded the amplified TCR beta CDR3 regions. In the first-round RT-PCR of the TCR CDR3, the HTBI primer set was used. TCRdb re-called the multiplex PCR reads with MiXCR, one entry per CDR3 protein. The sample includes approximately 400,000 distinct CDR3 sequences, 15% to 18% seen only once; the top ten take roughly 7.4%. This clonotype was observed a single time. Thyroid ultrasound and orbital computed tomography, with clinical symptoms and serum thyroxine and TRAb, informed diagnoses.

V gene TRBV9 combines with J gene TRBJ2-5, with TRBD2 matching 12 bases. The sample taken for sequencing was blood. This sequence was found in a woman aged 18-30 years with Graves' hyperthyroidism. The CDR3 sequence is CASSVGTSGMGETQYF. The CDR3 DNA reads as TGTGCCAGCAGCGTAGGGACTAGCGGGATGGGAGAGACCCAGTACTTC.